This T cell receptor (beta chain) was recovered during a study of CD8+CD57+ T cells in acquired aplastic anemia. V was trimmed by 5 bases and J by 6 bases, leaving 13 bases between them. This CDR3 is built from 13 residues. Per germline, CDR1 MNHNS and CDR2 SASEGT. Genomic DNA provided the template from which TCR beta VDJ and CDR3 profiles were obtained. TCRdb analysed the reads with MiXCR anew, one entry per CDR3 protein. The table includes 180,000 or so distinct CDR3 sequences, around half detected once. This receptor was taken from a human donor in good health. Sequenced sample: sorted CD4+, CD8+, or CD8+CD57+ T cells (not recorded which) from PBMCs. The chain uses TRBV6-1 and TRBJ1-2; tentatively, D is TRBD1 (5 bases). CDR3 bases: TGTGCCAGCAGTCGGGACGAAAGCGATGGCTACACCTTC. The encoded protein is CASSRDESDGYTF.